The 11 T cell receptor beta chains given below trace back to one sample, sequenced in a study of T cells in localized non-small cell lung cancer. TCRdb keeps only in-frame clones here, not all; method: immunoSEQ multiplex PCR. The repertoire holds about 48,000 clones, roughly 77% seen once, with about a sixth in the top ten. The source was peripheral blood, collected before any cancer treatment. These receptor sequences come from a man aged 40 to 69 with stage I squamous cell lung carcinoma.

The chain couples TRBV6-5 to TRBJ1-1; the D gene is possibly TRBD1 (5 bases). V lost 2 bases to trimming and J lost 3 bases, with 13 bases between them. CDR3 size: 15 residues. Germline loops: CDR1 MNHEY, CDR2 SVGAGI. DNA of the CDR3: TGTGCCAGCAGTTACGGTCCAGGGAGGGACACTGAAGCTTTCTTT. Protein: CASSYGPGRDTEAFF.

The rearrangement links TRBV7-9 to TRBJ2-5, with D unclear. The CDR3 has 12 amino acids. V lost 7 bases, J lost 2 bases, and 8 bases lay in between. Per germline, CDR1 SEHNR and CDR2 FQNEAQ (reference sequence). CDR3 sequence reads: CASKPEQETQYF. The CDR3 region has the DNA TGTGCCAGCAAGCCGGAACAAGAGACCCAGTACTTC.

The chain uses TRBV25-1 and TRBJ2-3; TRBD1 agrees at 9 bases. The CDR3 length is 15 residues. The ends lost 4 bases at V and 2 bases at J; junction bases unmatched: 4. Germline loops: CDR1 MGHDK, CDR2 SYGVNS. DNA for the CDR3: TGTGCCAGCAGTGCGGGACAGGGACCCACAGATACGCAGTATTTT. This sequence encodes CASSAGQGPTDTQYF.

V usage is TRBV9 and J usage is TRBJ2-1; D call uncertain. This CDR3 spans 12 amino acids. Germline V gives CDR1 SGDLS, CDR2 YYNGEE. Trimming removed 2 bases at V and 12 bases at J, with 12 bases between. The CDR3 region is CASSVDEYRQFF. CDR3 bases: TGTGCCAGCAGCGTGGATGAGTACAGGCAGTTCTTC. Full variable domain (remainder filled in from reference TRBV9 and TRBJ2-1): DSGVTQTPKHLITATGQRVTLRCSPRSGDLSVYWYQQSLDQGLQFLIQYYNGEERAKGNILERFSAQQFPDLHSELNLSSLELGDSALYFCASSVDEYRQFFGPGTRLTVL.

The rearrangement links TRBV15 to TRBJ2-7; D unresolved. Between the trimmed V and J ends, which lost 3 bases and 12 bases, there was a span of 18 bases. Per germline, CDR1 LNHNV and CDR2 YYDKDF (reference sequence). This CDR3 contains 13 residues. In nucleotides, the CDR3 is TGTGCCACCAGCAGGTCAACCTCCGGACGGGCGTACTTC. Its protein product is CATSRSTSGRAYF.

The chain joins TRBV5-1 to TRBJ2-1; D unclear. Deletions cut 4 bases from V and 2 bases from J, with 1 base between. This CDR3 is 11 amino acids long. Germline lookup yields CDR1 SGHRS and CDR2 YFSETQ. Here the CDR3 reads CASSAYNEQFF. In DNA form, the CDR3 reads TGCGCCAGCAGCGCCTACAATGAGCAGTTCTTC. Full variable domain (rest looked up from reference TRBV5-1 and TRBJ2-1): KAGVTQTPRYLIKTRGQQVTLSCSPISGHRSVSWYQQTPGQGLQFLFEYFSETQRNKGNFPGRFSGRQFSNSRSEMNVSTLELGDSALYLCASSAYNEQFFGPGTRLTVL.

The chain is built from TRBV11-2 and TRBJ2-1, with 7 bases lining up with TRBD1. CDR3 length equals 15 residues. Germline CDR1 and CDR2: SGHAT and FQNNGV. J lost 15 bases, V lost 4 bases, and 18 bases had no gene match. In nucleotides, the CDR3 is TGTGCCAGCAGCTCTATACCGGGACAGTCCCTGAGGGGGTTCTTC. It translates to CASSSIPGQSLRGFF.

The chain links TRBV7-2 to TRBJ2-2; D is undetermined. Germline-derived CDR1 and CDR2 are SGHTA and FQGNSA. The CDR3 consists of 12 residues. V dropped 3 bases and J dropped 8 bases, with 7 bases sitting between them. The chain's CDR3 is CASSLGKGELFF. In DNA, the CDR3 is TGTGCCAGCAGCTTGGGGAAGGGGGAGCTGTTTTTT. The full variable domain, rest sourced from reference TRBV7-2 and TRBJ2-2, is GAGVSQSPSNKVTEKGKDVELRCDPISGHTALYWYRQSLGQGLEFLIYFQGNSAPDKSGLPSDRFSAERTGGSVSTLTIQRTQQEDSAVYLCASSLGKGELFFGEGSRLTVL.

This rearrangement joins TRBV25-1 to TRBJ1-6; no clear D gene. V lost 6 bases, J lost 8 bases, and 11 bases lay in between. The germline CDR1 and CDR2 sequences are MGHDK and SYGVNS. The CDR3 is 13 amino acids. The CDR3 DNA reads TGTGCCAGCAGGGGGTTGGAGCATTCACCCCTCCACTTT. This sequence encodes CASRGLEHSPLHF.

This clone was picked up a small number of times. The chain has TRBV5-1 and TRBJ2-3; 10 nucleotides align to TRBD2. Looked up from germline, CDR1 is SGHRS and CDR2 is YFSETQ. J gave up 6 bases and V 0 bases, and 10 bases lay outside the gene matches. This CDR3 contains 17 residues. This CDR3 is CASSLALSGGPQDTQYF. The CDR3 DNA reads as TGCGCCAGCAGCTTGGCCCTTAGCGGGGGGCCCCAGGATACGCAGTATTTT.

The CDR3 loop is CASSMSTRAGYTF. The CDR3 bases are TGTGCCAGTAGTATGTCGACACGGGCGGGCTACACCTTC. The chain links TRBV19 to TRBJ1-2; no clear D gene. Germline V CDR1 and CDR2: LNHDA, SQIVND (reference sequence). The CDR3 is made up of 13 amino acids. V was trimmed by 3 bases and J by 8 bases, leaving 13 bases between them.